A selection of T cell receptor beta chains follows, all from one sample in a study of T-cell reconstitution after alpha-beta-depleted transplantation in children. TCRdb redid the calling of the PCR reads with MiXCR, one entry per CDR3 protein. Of 30,000 or so distinct CDR3 sequences listed, approximately 7% are singletons. This specimen consisted of peripheral blood, obtained 60 days after TCRalphabeta/CD19-depleted stem cell transplant. The receptor source for this set is a child less than two years old who had a stem cell transplant for acute myeloid leukemia, so the T cells may come from the graft donor. The CDR3 runs from the conserved cysteine through the conserved F or W. The D gene is left open where the match is weak. Size is stated for part of the rows, as once, few or many counts, or as a class when the clone is expanded.

J,size,D,V,CDR3,DNA
TRBJ2-5,many,.,TRBV6-5,CASSYLRKTGPLQETQYF,TGTGCCAGCAGTTACCTTAGGAAAACAGGGCCCCTCCAAGAGACCCAGTACTTC
TRBJ1-5,.,.,TRBV5-1,CASSLGGAGNQPQHF,TGCGCCAGCAGCTTGGGGGGGGCGGGCAATCAGCCCCAGCATTTT
TRBJ1-5,many,.,TRBV6-2/TRBV6-3,CASKQVYSNQPQHF,TGTGCCAGCAAACAGGTCTATAGCAATCAGCCCCAGCATTTT
TRBJ2-7,many,.,TRBV10-3,CAISEYPERPSYEQYF,TGTGCCATCAGTGAGTACCCCGAGAGACCTTCCTACGAGCAGTACTTC
TRBJ2-7,many,.,TRBV27,CASSLAGVNGGEQYF,TGTGCCAGCAGTCTAGCAGGAGTAAATGGGGGCGAGCAGTACTTC
TRBJ2-2,many,.,TRBV27,CASRRLKGGTGELFF,TGTGCCAGCAGAAGACTCAAGGGGGGCACCGGGGAGCTGTTTTTT
TRBJ2-1,many,.,TRBV19,CASSPRGPLGNEQFF,TGTGCCAGTAGTCCCCGGGGACCGCTGGGCAATGAGCAGTTCTTC
TRBJ2-4,many,.,TRBV28,CASSLLTVKGGSRNIQYF,TGTGCCAGCAGTTTATTGACGGTGAAGGGAGGATCGAGAAACATTCAGTACTTC
TRBJ2-5,many,.,TRBV6-2/TRBV6-3,CASSFLRVYRDETQYF,TGTGCCAGCAGTTTCCTTCGAGTTTACAGGGATGAGACCCAGTACTTC
TRBJ2-5,many,.,TRBV9,CASSVGGGRASQETQYF,TGTGCCAGCAGCGTAGGAGGGGGGAGGGCCTCCCAAGAGACCCAGTACTTC
TRBJ2-7,many,TRBD1,TRBV7-9,CASSSSTGVHEQYF,TGTGCCAGCAGCTCCTCGACAGGGGTCCACGAGCAGTACTTC